This TCR beta chain was sequenced during a study of metastatic and nonmetastatic thyroid tumors. Study details: Thyroid patients, malignant and benign, had repertoires compared across blood and tumor or nodule tissue.

Study observations and caveats: TCR beta diversity was reportedly significantly higher in malignant thyroid tumors than benign nodules, in blood and tumor.

Authors' data handling: What underpinned the distant-metastasis classifier for papillary thyroid cancer was the set of CDR3 differences across clinicopathological groups. TCRdb re-called clones via MiXCR from the PCR reads. These V and J calls rely on TCRdb rather than the paper's analysis. This table has tens of thousands of clones, around an eighth appearing once. The germline V gene has CDR1 SGHAT and CDR2 FQNNGV. There are 16 residues in the CDR3. Points on this clone: Antigen unknown. The junction departs from germline at one end; a sequencing error may be responsible.

Before thyroid surgery, none of the patients had received any treatment. Input material: blood. V is TRBV11-2 and J is TRBJ1-5; D perhaps matches TRBD1 (5 bases). The receptor comes from a female donor with papillary thyroid cancer or a benign thyroid nodule (not recorded which). Some clones in this sample may be carry-over from other donors' samples. CDR3 in amino acids: CARSLVMGGAGQPQNF. The CDR3 DNA sequence: TGTGCCAGGAGCTTAGTTATGGGGGGTGCGGGTCAGCCCCAGAATTTT.